One sample yielded the 16 T cell receptor beta chains listed below, sequenced in a study of PD-L1 blockade in urothelial cancer. Sequencing used immunoSEQ multiplex PCR; TCRdb keeps in-frame clones, though not all of them. The sample yields more than 45,000 clones, about 86% seen once. Sequences were derived from PBMCs, sampled around atezolizumab (anti-PD-L1) treatment. These receptors all stem from a man aged 60 to 75 with urothelial cancer.

V gene TRBV4-1 combines with J gene TRBJ1-4, with D possibly being TRBD1 (6 bases). The CDR3 contains 15 residues. CDR1 and CDR2 (germline): MGHRA, YSYEKL. V was clipped by 0 bases and J by 5 bases, with 10 bases between them. The DNA of the CDR3 is TGCGCCAGCAGCCAAGATTACAGGGACAATGAAAAACTGTTTTTT. It codes for CASSQDYRDNEKLFF.

The chain carries TRBV18 and TRBJ2-2; D is undetermined. Germline loops: CDR1 KGHSH, CDR2 LQKENI. CDR3 size: 16 residues. Trimming cost V 3 bases and J 0 bases, with 11 bases left between them. CDR3 sequence: CASSPLRVANTGELFF. The CDR3 DNA reads as TGTGCCAGCTCACCCCTCCGGGTGGCGAACACCGGGGAGCTGTTTTTT.

V usage is TRBV28 and J usage is TRBJ2-2, with D maybe TRBD1 (6 bases). The CDR3 is made up of 15 amino acids. The V gene lost 5 bases and the J gene lost 7 bases, with 17 bases spanning the gap. Germline CDR1 is MDHEN and CDR2 is SYDVKM. Here the CDR3 reads CASSLSGTYYGELFF. The CDR3 DNA sequence: TGTGCCAGCAGTCTCTCCGGGACATACTACGGGGAGCTGTTTTTT.

The V call is TRBV7-2, the J call TRBJ1-4; 7 bases match TRBD1. V was clipped by 5 bases and J by 7 bases; unmatched bases: 7. The CDR3 totals 14 residues. The germline V gene has CDR1 SGHTA and CDR2 FQGNSA. CDR3 sequence (DNA): TGTGCCAGCAGCCCCAGACAGGGATTTGAAAAACTGTTTTTT. The encoded protein is CASSPRQGFEKLFF.

The gene calls are TRBV2 and TRBJ1-4, with 8 positions matching TRBD1. This CDR3 is 16 amino acids long. Germline CDR1 reads SNHLY; CDR2 reads FYNNEI. J gave up 4 bases and V 6 bases, and 10 bases lay outside the gene matches. This chain's CDR3 is CASSPTGGYGNEKLFF. Written as DNA, the CDR3 is TGTGCCAGCAGCCCTACAGGGGGATACGGTAATGAAAAACTGTTTTTT.

The chain recombines TRBV5-1 with TRBJ2-5; maybe TRBD2 (5 bases). CDR3 size: 13 residues. Trimming left V 5 bases short and J 4 bases short, with 12 bases between. Germline V gene data show CDR1 as SGHRS and CDR2 as YFSETQ. Here the CDR3 reads CASREVLGETQYF. In nucleotides, the CDR3 is TGCGCCAGCAGGGAGGTCCTAGGAGAGACCCAGTACTTC.

The chain joins TRBV11-3 to TRBJ1-5; weak D call: TRBD1 (5 bases). Germline V CDR1 and CDR2: SGHNT, YENEEA. CDR3 length: 17 amino acids. V lost 2 bases to trimming and J lost 6 bases, with 20 bases between them. The CDR3 DNA follows: TGTGCCAGCAGCTTATCGGGGCGGGGGGGGATGTGTCAGCCCCAGCATTTT. This gives the protein CASSLSGRGGMCQPQHF.

V is TRBV2 and J is TRBJ1-5; no definite D call. V was cut by 2 bases and J by 6 bases, with 8 bases left in between. This CDR3 comprises 13 residues. CDR1 and CDR2 (germline): SNHLY, FYNNEI. The CDR3 DNA reads TGTGCCAGCAGTGAACAACAGATTCAGCCCCAGCATTTT. This translates into CASSEQQIQPQHF.

A few counts support this clone. V and J are TRBV4-1 and TRBJ2-5; 7 bases align to TRBD1. CDR1 is MGHRA and CDR2 is YSYEKL in the germline V gene. The ends lost 3 bases at V and 2 bases at J; junction bases unmatched: 15. The CDR3 has 18 amino acids. The CDR3 loop is CASSQRGFRDRLQETQYF. The CDR3 DNA sequence: TGCGCCAGCAGCCAGAGAGGCTTCCGGGACAGACTACAAGAGACCCAGTACTTC.

The gene calls are TRBV30 and TRBJ1-2; D possibly corresponds to TRBD1 (6 bases). This CDR3 has 13 amino acids. CDR1 and CDR2 from the germline V gene are GTSNPN and SVGIG (reference sequence). The V end lost 3 bases, the J end lost 2 bases, and 10 bases lay between the germline ends. The CDR3 region is CAWRGTGNYGYTF. The CDR3 bases are TGTGCCTGGAGGGGTACAGGGAACTATGGCTACACCTTC.

This sequence joins TRBV7-6 and TRBJ2-1; 9 bases are a match to TRBD2. In germline, CDR1 is SGHVS, CDR2 FNYEAQ. The CDR3 sequence is 15 residues long. V lost 5 bases and J lost 6; bases outside the gene matches: 8. In DNA, the CDR3 is TGTGCCAGCAGCGAGGAGCGGGGGGCCCTCAATGAGCAGTTCTTC. Translated, it gives CASSEERGALNEQFF. Variable domain in full (rest from reference TRBV7-6 and TRBJ2-1): GAGVSQSPRYKVTKRGQDVALRCDPISGHVSLYWYRQALGQGPEFLTYFNYEAQQDKSGLPNDRFSAERPEGSISTLTIQRTEQRDSAMYRCASSEERGALNEQFFGPGTRLTVL.

This clone occurred a few times. This sequence joins TRBV6-4 and TRBJ1-2; 7 nucleotides match TRBD1. The germline gives CDR1 MRHNA, CDR2 SNTAGT. V trimming: 10 bases; J trimming: 3 bases; junction bases outside the gene matches: 8. This CDR3 has 13 residues. The CDR3, as DNA: TGTGCCACCCGGGACAGCCCGGACTATGGCTACACCTTC. It codes for CATRDSPDYGYTF.

V usage is TRBV5-4 and J usage is TRBJ1-1; no clear D gene. Between the trimmed V and J ends, which lost 0 bases and 3 bases, there was a span of 15 bases. Germline CDR1 is SGHNT and CDR2 is YYREEE (reference sequence). The CDR3 extends over 16 amino acids. DNA of the CDR3: TGTGCCAGCAGCTTGGCCGCTGTGAGGTTGGACACTGAAGCTTTCTTT. As protein: CASSLAAVRLDTEAFF.

CDR3 nucleotide sequence: TGCGCCAGCAGCTTGTATGCCGGGGGAGGCTATGGCTACACCTTC. Protein sequence: CASSLYAGGGYGYTF. The V call is TRBV5-1, the J call TRBJ1-2; a possible D gene is TRBD1 (5 bases). Germline CDR1 is SGHRS and CDR2 is YFSETQ. Deletions cut 1 base from V and 4 bases from J, with 14 bases between. The CDR3 loop spans 15 amino acids.

The chain links TRBV28 to TRBJ2-2, with TRBD1 matching 9 bases. Germline CDR1 MDHEN, CDR2 SYDVKM. V dropped 4 bases and J dropped 6; count of bases not matched to a gene: 18. This CDR3 has 19 residues. For the CDR3, the DNA is TGTGCCAGCAGTTCGGACTACCTCCGGGACAGGGATATCGCCGGGGAGCTGTTTTTT. Amino acid sequence: CASSSDYLRDRDIAGELFF.

This clone was seen a few times. V and J are TRBV19 and TRBJ1-2; TRBD1 agrees at 7 bases. V was clipped by 3 bases and J by 4 bases; unmatched bases: 2. Looked up from germline, CDR1 is LNHDA and CDR2 is SQIVND (reference sequence). There are 13 residues in the CDR3. The CDR3 bases are TGTGCCAGTAGTATCAGGGGGACCTATGGCTACACCTTC. Its protein product is CASSIRGTYGYTF.